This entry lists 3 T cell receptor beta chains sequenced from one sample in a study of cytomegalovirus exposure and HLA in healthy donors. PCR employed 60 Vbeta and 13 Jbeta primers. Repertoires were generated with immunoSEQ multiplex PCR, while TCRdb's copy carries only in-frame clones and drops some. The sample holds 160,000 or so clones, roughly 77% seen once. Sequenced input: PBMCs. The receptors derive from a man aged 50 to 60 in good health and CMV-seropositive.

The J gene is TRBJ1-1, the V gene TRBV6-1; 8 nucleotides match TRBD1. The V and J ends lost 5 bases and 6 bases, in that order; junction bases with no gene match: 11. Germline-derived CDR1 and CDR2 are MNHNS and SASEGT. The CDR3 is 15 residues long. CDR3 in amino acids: CASSKDRAFVSEAFF. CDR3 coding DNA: TGTGCCAGCAGTAAGGACAGGGCGTTCGTCTCTGAAGCTTTCTTT.

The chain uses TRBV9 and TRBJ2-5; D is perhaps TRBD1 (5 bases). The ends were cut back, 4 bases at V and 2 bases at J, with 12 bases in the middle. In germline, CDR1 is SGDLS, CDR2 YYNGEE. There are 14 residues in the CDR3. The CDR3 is CASSPGAAQETQYF. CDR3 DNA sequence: TGTGCCAGCAGCCCTGGGGCGGCGCAAGAGACCCAGTACTTC.

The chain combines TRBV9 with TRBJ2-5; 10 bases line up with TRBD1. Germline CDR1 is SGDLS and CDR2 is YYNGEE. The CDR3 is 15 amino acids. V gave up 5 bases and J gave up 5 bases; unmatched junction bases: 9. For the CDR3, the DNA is TGTGCCAGCAGGGCCGGGACAGGGGTGAGGGAGACCCAGTACTTC. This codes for CASRAGTGVRETQYF.